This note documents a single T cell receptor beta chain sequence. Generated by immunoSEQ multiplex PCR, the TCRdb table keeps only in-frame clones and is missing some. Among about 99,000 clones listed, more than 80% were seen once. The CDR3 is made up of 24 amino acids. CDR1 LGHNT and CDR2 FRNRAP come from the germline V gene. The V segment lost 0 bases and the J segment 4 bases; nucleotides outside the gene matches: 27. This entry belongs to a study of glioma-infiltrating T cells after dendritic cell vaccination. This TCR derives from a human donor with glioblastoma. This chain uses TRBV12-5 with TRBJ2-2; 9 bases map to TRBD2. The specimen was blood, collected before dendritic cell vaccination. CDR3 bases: TGTGCTAGTGGTTTGGTACTCCCGCGGATAGCCGCCATCCAGCTAGCGGGGTCCACCGGGGAGCTGTTTTTT. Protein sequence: CASGLVLPRIAAIQLAGSTGELFF.